This T cell receptor beta chain stems from a study of blood T cell repertoires in COVID-19. Background on the study: From the United States, Italy and Spain came samples of acute and convalescent COVID-19. PBMCs, B-cell-depleted T cells, or T cells provided the cDNA or gDNA that made up the material.

In the original workflow: Nucleated cell counts were estimated from reference gene primer amplification. Repertoires were generated with immunoSEQ multiplex PCR, while TCRdb's copy carries only in-frame clones and drops some. For V, J and clone size, that table is used; D and trimming come from the DNA. The data show about 180,000 clones, roughly 86% seen once. V trimming: 4 bases; J trimming: 4 bases; junction bases outside the gene matches: 12. This CDR3 comprises 16 residues. Germline V gives CDR1 SGHRS, CDR2 YFSETQ. Only one count was recorded for this clone. The sample taken for sequencing was peripheral blood. The TCR originated in a woman between 50 and 59 years old with acute or convalescent COVID-19. The chain carries TRBV5-1 and TRBJ1-2; TRBD1 aligns across 8 bases. The CDR3 DNA reads as TGCGCCAGCAGCCCCCTGGGACAGGACGAAGTCTATGGCTACACCTTC. It encodes CASSPLGQDEVYGYTF.